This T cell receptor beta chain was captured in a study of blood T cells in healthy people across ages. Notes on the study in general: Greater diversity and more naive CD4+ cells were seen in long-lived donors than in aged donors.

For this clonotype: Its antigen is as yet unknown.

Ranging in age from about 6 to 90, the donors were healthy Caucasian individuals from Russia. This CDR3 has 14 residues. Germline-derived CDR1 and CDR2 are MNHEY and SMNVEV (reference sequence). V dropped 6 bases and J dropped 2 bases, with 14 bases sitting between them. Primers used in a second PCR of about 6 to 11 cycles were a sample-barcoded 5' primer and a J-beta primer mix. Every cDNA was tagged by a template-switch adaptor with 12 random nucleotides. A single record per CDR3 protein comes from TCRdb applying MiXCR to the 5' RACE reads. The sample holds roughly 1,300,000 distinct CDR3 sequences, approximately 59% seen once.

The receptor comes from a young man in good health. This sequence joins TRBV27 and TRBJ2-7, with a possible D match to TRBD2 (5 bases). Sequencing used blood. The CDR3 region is CASSPFEGTYEQYF. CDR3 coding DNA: TGTGCCAGCAGCCCCTTCGAGGGTACCTACGAGCAGTACTTC.